The T cell receptor (beta chain) described here comes from a study of shared clonotypes between healthy human individuals. Positive CCR7 selection of CD45RO-negative cells yielded the naive CD8 cells, and terminally differentiated effector memory CD45RA+ cells were excluded. Study-wide points: Apart from blood, nothing was sampled; tissue repertoires likely differ. Sequencing depth was expected to influence donor clonotype sharing. There were few donors, and this limited the genetic and exposure-history diversity represented.

V shed 0 bases and J shed 4 bases, with 6 bases lying between them. The CDR3 has 13 amino acids. Germline loops: CDR1 LGHNA, CDR2 YNFKEQ. With regard to this clone: No antigen is known for it.

Libraries were prepared by immunoSEQ multiplex PCR; TCRdb keeps only in-frame clonotypes and omits some of them. The repertoire has 630,000 or so clones, about 98% of them found once; the top ten carry approximately 0.3%. The source material was naive CD8+ T cells sorted from blood. The clonotype was recovered from a man aged 25 to 45 in good health. The chain has TRBV4-2 and TRBJ1-2; D call uncertain. The CDR3 sequence: CASSQEAVYGYTF. CDR3 nucleotides: TGTGCCAGCAGCCAAGAGGCAGTCTATGGCTACACCTTC.